The T cell receptor (beta chain) under discussion was sequenced for a study of T cells in Graves' hyperthyroidism and ophthalmopathy. Among the patients, aged 18 to 65, hyperthyroidism was newly diagnosed and had lasted under 2 months. Amplification yielded TCR beta CDR3 regions, with RNA transcripts as the source. TCR CDR3 regions were first amplified by RT-PCR with HTBI primers. TCRdb itself ran the multiplex PCR reads through MiXCR, one entry per CDR3 protein. The repertoire holds approximately 560,000 distinct CDR3 sequences, with roughly 14% as singletons. Sequenced: blood. The TCR originated in a woman in her 30s with Graves' hyperthyroidism.

The CDR3 spells CASSDGGAGGFDEQFF. CDR3 coding DNA: TGCGCCAGCAGTGACGGTGGAGCGGGAGGGTTCGATGAGCAGTTCTTC. The chain has TRBV10-1 and TRBJ2-1; 10 nucleotides align to TRBD2. In germline, CDR1 is WNHNN, CDR2 SYGVQD (reference sequence). CDR3 length: 16 amino acids. After removal of 3 bases from V and 8 bases from J, the junction contained 10 bases not matched to a gene.